This T cell receptor (beta chain) was recorded in a study of shared clonotypes between healthy human individuals. Selected positively for CCR7 and CD45RO-negative, naive CD8 cells excluded terminally differentiated effector memory CD45RA+ cells. Sequencing was performed with immunoSEQ multiplex PCR; in TCRdb, only in-frame clones are kept and a portion is missing. Here the sample spans some 1,900,000 clones, approximately 94% being singletons. Sequencing used naive CD8+ T cells sorted from blood. The TCR was taken from a man younger than 30 in good health.

This CDR3 reads CASSFDGGGLSSYEQYF. The CDR3 bases are TGCGCCAGCAGCTTCGACGGGGGCGGGCTGAGCTCCTACGAGCAGTACTTC. The chain carries TRBV5-1 and TRBJ2-7; D is tentatively TRBD1 or TRBD2 (6 bases each). From germline, CDR1 is SGHRS and CDR2 YFSETQ. V was clipped by 2 bases and J by 0 bases, with 18 bases between them. This CDR3 region has 17 residues.